This T cell receptor beta chain was recorded in a study of T-cell memory formation after mild COVID-19. Germline values: CDR1 SGHNT, CDR2 YYREEE (reference sequence). This CDR3 is built from 16 residues. Trimming cost V 2 bases and J 8 bases; bases outside gene matches: 10. In TCRdb, the 5' RACE reads were re-called with MiXCR into one record per CDR3 protein. The sample contains 450,000 or so distinct CDR3 sequences, about 20% of which appear only once. The sequencing input was PBMCs or a T cell subset sorted from them (not recorded which). V and J are TRBV5-4 and TRBJ2-1; 10 bases align to TRBD2. The receptor was isolated from an adult woman who had mild COVID-19 (a few samples of this study predate the infection). Cell type and time point are not known. CDR3 DNA: TGTGCCAGCAGCTTAGGTTCTAGCGGGAGTTTCGATGAGCAGTTCTTC. It specifies CASSLGSSGSFDEQFF.